This T cell receptor beta chain appears in the sequencing data of a study of control samples from healthy donors and cancer patients (dated by TCRdb to 2020 to 2022). A word on this clone: Its antigen is not yet known. Base qualities are not at hand, and no much larger clone is one base apart.

Receptor libraries were prepared by the immunoSEQ multiplex PCR assay. In its TCRdb copy, this immuneACCESS table keeps in-frame sequences only and misses some clones. Where compared with another copy, unresolved V genes explain less than half of these, and the others have no known cause. In all, the sample holds around 130,000 clones, and 90% of those were seen once. The ten largest account for roughly 2.7% of the sample. CDR1 and CDR2 (SGHDN, FVKESK) derive from the germline V gene. Spanning cysteine to phenylalanine, the CDR3 consists of 12 amino acids. Only CDR3 DNA remains: 36 bases, in frame from the first base. Trimming costs V 1 base and J 11 bases, and their ends lie 11 bases apart.

The sequencing sample was made of blood. Recombination connected TRBV14 to TRBJ1-1; perhaps TRBD1 is the D gene, with 5 bases matching. This TCR came from a man younger than 30 in good health. The CDR3 in this case is CASSQGGTAAFF. The DNA reads as follows: TGTGCCAGCAGCCAAGGGGGGACGGCGGCTTTCTTT.